This T cell receptor beta chain was sequenced during a study of glioma-infiltrating T cells. Amplification of TCR alpha and beta CDR3 regions from RNA used iRepertoire nested multiplex PCR. One-step reverse transcription and amplification started from approximately 100-400 ng of tissue mRNA or PBMC total RNA. TCRdb reanalysed the multiplex PCR reads using MiXCR and keeps one entry per CDR3 protein. The table lists some 110,000 distinct CDR3 sequences, more than 20% of them singletons. Trimming removed 3 bases from V and 1 base from J; junction bases left unmatched: 11. There are 20 residues in the CDR3. A few counts support this clonotype.

The V gene is TRBV12-3 or TRBV12-4, the J gene TRBJ1-6; 11 bases line up with TRBD1. The TCR comes from a human donor with low-grade glioma or glioblastoma, undergoing nonglioma brain surgery, or in good health (not recorded which). The specimen sequenced was glioma tissue, nonneoplastic brain tissue, or PBMCs (not recorded which). CDR3 region: CASSFLGQGDIGSYNSPLHF. Here the CDR3 DNA reads TGTGCCAGCAGTTTCCTGGGACAGGGGGATATTGGATCCTATAATTCACCCCTCCACTTT.